The 7 T cell receptor beta chains below all came from one sample that was sequenced in a study of blood T cell repertoires in COVID-19. Profiled with immunoSEQ multiplex PCR; TCRdb holds only in-frame clones, not every one. Here the sample spans about 210,000 clones, around 83% being singletons. Sequencing input: peripheral blood. Receptors originate from a man aged 50 to 59 with active or convalescent COVID-19.

This clone was picked up a small number of times. This chain connects TRBV27 to TRBJ2-7, with a weak D call TRBD2 (6 bases). This CDR3 contains 16 residues. Germline V gene lookup returns CDR1 MNHEY and CDR2 SMNVEV (reference sequence). V lost 4 bases to trimming and J lost 0 bases, with 16 bases between them. The CDR3 DNA follows: TGTGCCAGCAGTTCCCAGCGGGCGCCCTCCTCCTACGAGCAGTACTTC. This sequence encodes CASSSQRAPSSYEQYF.

The rearrangement links TRBV7-2 to TRBJ2-1, with 9 bases aligning to TRBD1. V was pared by 3 bases and J by 3 bases, with 6 bases of the junction left unmatched. Looked up from germline, CDR1 is SGHTA and CDR2 is FQGNSA. The CDR3 has 16 amino acids. The DNA of the CDR3 is TGTGCCAGCAGCTTGGGGACAGGGTACAACTACAATGAGCAGTTCTTC. Its protein is CASSLGTGYNYNEQFF.

The chain employs TRBV18 and TRBJ2-1; D is perhaps TRBD2 (5 bases). Germline V gene sequence: CDR1 KGHSH, CDR2 LQKENI. V lost 6 bases, J lost 0 bases, and 12 bases lay in between. The CDR3 totals 15 residues. This chain's CDR3 is CASSRELSSYNEQFF. CDR3 DNA: TGTGCCAGCTCGAGGGAATTGAGCTCCTACAATGAGCAGTTCTTC.

The CDR3 reads CSAGSVYEQYF. CDR3 bases: TGCAGTGCTGGTAGTGTCTACGAGCAGTACTTC. V gene TRBV20-1 combines with J gene TRBJ2-7, with unresolved D. V shed 5 bases and J shed 3 bases, with 8 bases lying between them. Per the germline V gene, CDR1 is DFQATT and CDR2 is SNEGSKA (reference sequence). The CDR3 is 11 residues long.

The CDR3 DNA is TGTGCCAGCAACATCTATCACGGGGGTAACACTGAAGCTTTCTTT. Its protein product is CASNIYHGGNTEAFF. The V call is TRBV11-2, the J call TRBJ1-1; D may be TRBD1 (5 bases). The V end lost 7 bases, the J end lost 2 bases, and 17 bases lay between the germline ends. This CDR3 spans 15 amino acids. Germline lookup yields CDR1 SGHAT and CDR2 FQNNGV.

The CDR3 sequence is CASTYSLSGSTDTQYF. In DNA, the CDR3 is TGTGCCAGTACCTATTCCCTTAGCGGGAGCACAGATACGCAGTATTTT. This rearrangement joins TRBV19 to TRBJ2-3, with 7 positions matching TRBD2. V gave up 7 bases and J gave up 0 bases; unmatched junction bases: 10. Per the germline V gene, CDR1 is LNHDA and CDR2 is SQIVND (reference sequence). The CDR3 consists of 16 residues. Full variable domain (missing parts from reference TRBV19 and TRBJ2-3): DGGITQSPKYLFRKEGQNVTLSCEQNLNHDAMYWYRQDPGQGLRLIYYSQIVNDFQKGDIAEGYSVSREKKESFPLTVTSAQKNPTAFYLCASTYSLSGSTDTQYFGPGTRLTVL.

This chain uses TRBV23-1 with TRBJ1-5; D not certain. TRBV23-1 counts as an open reading frame of uncertain function. The germline V and J ends were trimmed by 3 bases and 1 base, with 16 bases remaining between them. The CDR3 sequence is 17 residues long. Here the CDR3 reads CASSHQRQRRSNQPQHF. CDR3 bases: TGCGCCAGCAGTCATCAGCGGCAGCGCAGGAGCAATCAGCCCCAGCATTTT.